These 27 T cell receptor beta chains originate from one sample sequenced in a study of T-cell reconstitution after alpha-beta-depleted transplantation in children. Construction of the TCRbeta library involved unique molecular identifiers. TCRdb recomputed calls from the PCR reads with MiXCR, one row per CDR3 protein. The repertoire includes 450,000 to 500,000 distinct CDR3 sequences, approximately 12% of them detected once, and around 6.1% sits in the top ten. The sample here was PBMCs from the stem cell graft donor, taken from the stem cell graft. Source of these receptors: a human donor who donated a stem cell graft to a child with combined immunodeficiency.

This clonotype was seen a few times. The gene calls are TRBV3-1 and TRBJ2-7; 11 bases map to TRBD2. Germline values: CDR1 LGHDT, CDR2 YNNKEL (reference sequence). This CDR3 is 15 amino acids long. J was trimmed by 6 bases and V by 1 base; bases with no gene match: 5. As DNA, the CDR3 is TGTGCCAGCAGCCAAGTCCCTAGCGGGGGGATCGAGCAGTACTTC. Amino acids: CASSQVPSGGIEQYF.

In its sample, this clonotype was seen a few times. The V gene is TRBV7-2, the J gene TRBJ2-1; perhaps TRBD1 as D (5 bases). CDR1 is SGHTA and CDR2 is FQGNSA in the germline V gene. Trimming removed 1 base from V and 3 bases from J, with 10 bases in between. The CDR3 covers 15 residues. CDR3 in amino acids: CASSLGTGDYNEQFF. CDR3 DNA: TGTGCCAGCAGCTTAGGAACAGGAGACTACAATGAGCAGTTCTTC.

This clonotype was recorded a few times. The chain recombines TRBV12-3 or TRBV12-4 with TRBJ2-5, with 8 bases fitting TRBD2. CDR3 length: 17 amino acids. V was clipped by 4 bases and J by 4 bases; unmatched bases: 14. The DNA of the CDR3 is TGTGCCAGCAGTTCTTTCGGGAGGGCCGAGGATCGAGAGACCCAGTACTTC. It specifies CASSSFGRAEDRETQYF.

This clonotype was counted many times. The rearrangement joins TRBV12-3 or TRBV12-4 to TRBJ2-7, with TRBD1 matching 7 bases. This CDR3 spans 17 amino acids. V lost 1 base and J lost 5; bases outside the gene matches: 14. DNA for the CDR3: TGTGCCAGCAGTTTAGTGACAGGGATCCCTAATGCGGACGAGCAGTACTTC. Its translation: CASSLVTGIPNADEQYF.

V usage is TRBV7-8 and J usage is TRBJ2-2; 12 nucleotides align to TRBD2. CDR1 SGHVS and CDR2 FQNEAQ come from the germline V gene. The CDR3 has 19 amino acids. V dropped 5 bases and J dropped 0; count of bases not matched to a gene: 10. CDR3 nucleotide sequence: TGTGCCAGCAGCCCCGCTAGCGGGAGGGCCCGCGCGAACACCGGGGAGCTGTTTTTT. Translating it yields CASSPASGRARANTGELFF.

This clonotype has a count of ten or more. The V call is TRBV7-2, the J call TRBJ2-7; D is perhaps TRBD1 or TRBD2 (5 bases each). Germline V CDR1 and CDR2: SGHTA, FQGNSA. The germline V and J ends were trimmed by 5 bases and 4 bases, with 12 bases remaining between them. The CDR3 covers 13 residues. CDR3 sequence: CASSPGPFYEQYF. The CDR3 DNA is TGTGCCAGCAGCCCGGGACCGTTTTACGAGCAGTACTTC.

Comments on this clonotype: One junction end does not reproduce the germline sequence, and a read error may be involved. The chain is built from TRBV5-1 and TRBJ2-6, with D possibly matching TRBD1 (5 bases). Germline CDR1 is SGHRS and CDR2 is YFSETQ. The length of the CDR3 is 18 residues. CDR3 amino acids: CASSLAPGFTSGAKVLTF. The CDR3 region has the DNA TGCGCCAGCAGCTTGGCCCCGGGTTTTACCTCTGGGGCCAAGGTCCTGACTTTC.

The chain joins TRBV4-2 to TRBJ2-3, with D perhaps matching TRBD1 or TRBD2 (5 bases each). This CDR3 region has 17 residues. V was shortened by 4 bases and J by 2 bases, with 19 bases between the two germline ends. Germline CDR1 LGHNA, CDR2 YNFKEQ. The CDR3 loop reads CASSRGVGLGDTDTQYF. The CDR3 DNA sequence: TGTGCCAGCAGCCGAGGGGTGGGCTTAGGGGACACAGATACGCAGTATTTT.

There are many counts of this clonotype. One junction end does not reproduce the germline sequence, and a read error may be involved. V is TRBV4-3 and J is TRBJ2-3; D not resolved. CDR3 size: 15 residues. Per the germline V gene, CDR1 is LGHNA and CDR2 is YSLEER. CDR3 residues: CASTQGYGYTDTQYF. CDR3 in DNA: TGCGCCAGCACCCAAGGGTACGGATACACAGATACGCAGTATTTT.

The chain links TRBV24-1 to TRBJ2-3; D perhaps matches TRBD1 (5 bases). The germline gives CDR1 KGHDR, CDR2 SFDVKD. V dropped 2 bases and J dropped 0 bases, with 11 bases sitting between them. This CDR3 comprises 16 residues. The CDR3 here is CATSDWGKASTDTQYF. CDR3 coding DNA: TGTGCCACCAGTGATTGGGGCAAAGCTAGCACAGATACGCAGTATTTT.

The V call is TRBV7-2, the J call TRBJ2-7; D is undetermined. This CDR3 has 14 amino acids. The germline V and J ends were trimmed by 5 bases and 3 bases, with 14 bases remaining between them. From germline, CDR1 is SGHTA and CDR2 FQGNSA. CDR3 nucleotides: TGTGCCAGCAGCCCCGGACCAAACAACTACGAGCAGTACTTC. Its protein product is CASSPGPNNYEQYF.

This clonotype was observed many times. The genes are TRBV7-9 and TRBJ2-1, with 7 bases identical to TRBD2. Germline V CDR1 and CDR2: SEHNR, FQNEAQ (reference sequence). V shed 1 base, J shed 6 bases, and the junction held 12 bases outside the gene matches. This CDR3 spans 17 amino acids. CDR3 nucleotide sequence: TGTGCCAGCAGCTTAGTAAGAAAATGGTCTAGCGGCAATGAGCAGTTCTTC. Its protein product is CASSLVRKWSSGNEQFF.

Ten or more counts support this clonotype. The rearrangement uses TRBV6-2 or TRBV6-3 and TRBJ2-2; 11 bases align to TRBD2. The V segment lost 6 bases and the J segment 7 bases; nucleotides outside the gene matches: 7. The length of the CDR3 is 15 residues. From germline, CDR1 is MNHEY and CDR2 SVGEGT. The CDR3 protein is CASRPRLAGLGELFF. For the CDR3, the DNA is TGTGCCAGCAGACCGAGACTAGCGGGACTCGGGGAGCTGTTTTTT.

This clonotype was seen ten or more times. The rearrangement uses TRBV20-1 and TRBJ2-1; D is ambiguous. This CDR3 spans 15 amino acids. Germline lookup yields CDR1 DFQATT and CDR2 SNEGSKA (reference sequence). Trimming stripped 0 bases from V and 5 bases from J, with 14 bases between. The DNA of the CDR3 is TGCAGTGCTAGAGATGGCTCTGAGACCAACAATGAGCAGTTCTTC. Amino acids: CSARDGSETNNEQFF.

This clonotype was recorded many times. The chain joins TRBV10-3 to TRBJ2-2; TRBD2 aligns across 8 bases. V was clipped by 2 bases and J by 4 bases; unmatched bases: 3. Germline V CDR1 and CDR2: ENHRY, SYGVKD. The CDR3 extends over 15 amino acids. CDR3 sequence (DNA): TGTGCCATCAGTGAGACGGGAGGGAGCACCGGGGAGCTGTTTTTT. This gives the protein CAISETGGSTGELFF.

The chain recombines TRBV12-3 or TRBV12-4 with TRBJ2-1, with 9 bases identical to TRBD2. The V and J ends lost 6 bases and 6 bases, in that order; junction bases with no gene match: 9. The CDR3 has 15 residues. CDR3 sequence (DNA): TGTGCCAGCAGCCCCAGCGGGGGGATACCCAATGAGCAGTTCTTC. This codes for CASSPSGGIPNEQFF.

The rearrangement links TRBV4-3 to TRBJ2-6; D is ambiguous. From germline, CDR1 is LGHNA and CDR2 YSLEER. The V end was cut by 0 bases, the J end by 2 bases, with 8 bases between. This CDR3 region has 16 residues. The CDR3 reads CASSQDDGAGANVLTF. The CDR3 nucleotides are TGCGCCAGCAGCCAAGATGATGGGGCTGGGGCCAACGTCCTGACTTTC.

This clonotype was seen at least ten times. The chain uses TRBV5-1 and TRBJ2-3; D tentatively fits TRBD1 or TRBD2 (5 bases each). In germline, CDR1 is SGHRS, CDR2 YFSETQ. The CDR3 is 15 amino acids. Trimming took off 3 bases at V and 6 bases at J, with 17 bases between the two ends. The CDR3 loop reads CASSSNRPEEDTQYF. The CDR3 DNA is TGCGCCAGCAGCTCCAACAGGCCGGAGGAGGATACGCAGTATTTT. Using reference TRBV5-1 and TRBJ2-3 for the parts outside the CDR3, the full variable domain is KAGVTQTPRYLIKTRGQQVTLSCSPISGHRSVSWYQQTPGQGLQFLFEYFSETQRNKGNFPGRFSGRQFSNSRSEMNVSTLELGDSALYLCASSSNRPEEDTQYFGPGTRLTVL.

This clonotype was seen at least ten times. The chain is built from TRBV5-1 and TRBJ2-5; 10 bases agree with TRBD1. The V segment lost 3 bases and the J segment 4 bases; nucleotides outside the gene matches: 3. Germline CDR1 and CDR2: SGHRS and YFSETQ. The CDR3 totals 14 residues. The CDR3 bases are TGCGCCAGCAGCTCGGGACAGGGGCCAGAGACCCAGTACTTC. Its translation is CASSSGQGPETQYF.

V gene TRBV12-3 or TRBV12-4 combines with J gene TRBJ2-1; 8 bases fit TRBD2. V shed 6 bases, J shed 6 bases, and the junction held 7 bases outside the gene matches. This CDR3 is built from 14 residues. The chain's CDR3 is CASRGTRGLNEQFF. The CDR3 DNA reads TGTGCCAGCAGGGGGACTAGGGGCCTCAATGAGCAGTTCTTC.

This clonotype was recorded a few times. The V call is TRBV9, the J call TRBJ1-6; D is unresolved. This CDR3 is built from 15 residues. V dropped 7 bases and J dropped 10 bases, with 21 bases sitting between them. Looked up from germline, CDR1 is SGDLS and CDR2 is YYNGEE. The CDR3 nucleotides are TGTGCCAGCGGTGGGTTGGACGGCGGTCTCTCACCCCTCCACTTT. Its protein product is CASGGLDGGLSPLHF. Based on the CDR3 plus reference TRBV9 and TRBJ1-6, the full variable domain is DSGVTQTPKHLITATGQRVTLRCSPRSGDLSVYWYQQSLDQGLQFLIQYYNGEERAKGNILERFSAQQFPDLHSELNLSSLELGDSALYFCASGGLDGGLSPLHFGNGTRLTVT.

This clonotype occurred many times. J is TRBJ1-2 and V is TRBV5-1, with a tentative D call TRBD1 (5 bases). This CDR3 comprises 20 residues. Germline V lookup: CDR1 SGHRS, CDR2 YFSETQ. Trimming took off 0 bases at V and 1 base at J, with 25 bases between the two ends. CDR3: CASSLDFASPGTPINYGYTF. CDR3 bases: TGCGCCAGCAGCTTGGATTTCGCTTCGCCCGGGACCCCAATTAACTATGGCTACACCTTC.

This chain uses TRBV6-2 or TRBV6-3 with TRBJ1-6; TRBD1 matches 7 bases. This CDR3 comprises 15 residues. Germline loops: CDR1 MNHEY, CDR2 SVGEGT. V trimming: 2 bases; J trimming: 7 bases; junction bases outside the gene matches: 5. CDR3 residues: CASSYRRGRNSPLHF. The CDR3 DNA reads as TGTGCCAGCAGTTACCGGAGGGGGCGGAATTCACCCCTCCACTTT.

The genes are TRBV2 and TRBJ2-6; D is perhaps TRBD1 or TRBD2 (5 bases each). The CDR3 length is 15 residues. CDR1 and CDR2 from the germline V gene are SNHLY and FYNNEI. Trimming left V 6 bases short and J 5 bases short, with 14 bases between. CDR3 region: CASSGGTTRANVLTF. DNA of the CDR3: TGTGCCAGCAGCGGTGGGACCACGAGGGCCAACGTCCTGACTTTC.

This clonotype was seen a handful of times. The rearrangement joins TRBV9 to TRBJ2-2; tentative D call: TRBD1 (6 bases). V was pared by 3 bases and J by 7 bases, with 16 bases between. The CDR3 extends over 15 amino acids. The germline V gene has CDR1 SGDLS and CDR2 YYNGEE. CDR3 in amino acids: CASSAFQGFSGELFF. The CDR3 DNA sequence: TGTGCCAGCAGCGCCTTCCAGGGGTTCAGCGGGGAGCTGTTTTTT.

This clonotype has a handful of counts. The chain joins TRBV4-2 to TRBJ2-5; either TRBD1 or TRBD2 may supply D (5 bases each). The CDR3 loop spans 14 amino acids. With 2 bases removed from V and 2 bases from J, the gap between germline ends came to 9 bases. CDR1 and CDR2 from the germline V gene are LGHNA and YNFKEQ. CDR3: CASSQPGPQETQYF. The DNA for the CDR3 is TGTGCCAGCAGCCAACCGGGACCACAAGAGACCCAGTACTTC.

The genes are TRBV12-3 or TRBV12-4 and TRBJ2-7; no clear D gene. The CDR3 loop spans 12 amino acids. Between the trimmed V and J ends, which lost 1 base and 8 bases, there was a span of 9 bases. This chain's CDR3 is CASSLDWLKQYF. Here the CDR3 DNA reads TGTGCCAGCAGTTTAGACTGGCTCAAGCAGTACTTC.